These T cell receptor beta chains were read from a single sample in a study of lymphopenia after photon versus proton radiotherapy. Generated by immunoSEQ multiplex PCR, the TCRdb table keeps only in-frame clones and is missing some. The profile shows tens of thousands of clones, approximately 87% of them singletons. The sequenced sample was peripheral blood, obtained from a patient treated with proton-based radiotherapy. The receptors derive from a woman aged 70-85 years with pancreatic cancer. CDR3s include the opening cysteine and the closing phenylalanine or tryptophan. A D gene is named only where the DNA matches it firmly. Only some rows state a clone size, as once, few, many or a class for expanded clones.

TRBV7-2	TRBJ2-2	NA	NA	CATRERKTLGELFF	TGTGCCACTCGGGAGCGGAAGACACTGGGGGAGCTGTTTTTT
TRBV10-3	TRBJ1-1	TRBD1	NA	CAISDPTGRTEAFF	TGTGCCATCAGTGACCCGACAGGGCGTACTGAAGCTTTCTTT
TRBV19	TRBJ2-3	TRBD2	NA	CASIPRGGVTDTQYF	TGTGCCAGTATACCTAGGGGAGGGGTGACAGATACGCAGTATTTT
TRBV5-1	TRBJ2-7	TRBD1	NA	CASSGGQGYYEQYF	TGCGCCAGCAGCGGGGGACAGGGATATTACGAGCAGTACTTC
TRBV30	TRBJ2-7	NA	NA	CAWSLGDYEQYF	TGTGCCTGGAGTCTTGGGGACTACGAGCAGTACTTC
TRBV7-3	TRBJ2-1	TRBD2	NA	CASSPYGLAGGWGIDNEQFF	TGTGCCAGCAGCCCGTACGGACTAGCGGGAGGGTGGGGTATAGACAATGAGCAGTTCTTC
TRBV28	TRBJ2-3	NA	once	CASPPTPASATDTQYF	TGTGCCAGCCCACCCACGCCGGCTAGCGCCACAGATACGCAGTATTTT
TRBV6-1	TRBJ1-4	NA	NA	CASSAPGRPNEKLFF	TGTGCCAGCAGTGCCCCAGGTCGGCCTAATGAAAAACTGTTTTTT
TRBV27	TRBJ1-2	TRBD1	NA	CASSTGGSGYTF	TGTGCCAGCAGCACAGGGGGAAGTGGCTACACCTTC
TRBV5-1	TRBJ1-6	NA	NA	CASSPGLLRDSPLHF	TGCGCCAGCAGCCCGGGCCTACTTAGGGATTCACCCCTCCACTTT
TRBV27	TRBJ2-1	NA	NA	CASGPTSLVYNEQFF	TGTGCCAGCGGACCCACTAGTTTGGTCTACAATGAGCAGTTCTTC
TRBV19	TRBJ2-7	NA	NA	CASSMREPRYEQYF	TGTGCCAGTAGTATGAGGGAACCGCGCTACGAGCAGTACTTC
TRBV27	TRBJ2-5	TRBD2	few	CASSPFPREREGETQYF	TGTGCCAGCAGTCCCTTTCCCAGGGAGCGGGAAGGAGAGACCCAGTACTTC
TRBV4-1	TRBJ1-5	TRBD1	once	CASSQDTGGAQNQPQHF	TGCGCCAGCAGCCAGGACACAGGGGGCGCGCAGAATCAGCCCCAGCATTTT
TRBV11-1	TRBJ2-2	NA	NA	CASSLVSRENTGELFF	TGTGCCAGCAGCTTAGTCAGTAGGGAGAACACCGGGGAGCTGTTTTTT
TRBV18	TRBJ2-2	TRBD1	NA	CASSPTDRTTGELFF	TGTGCCAGCTCACCAACGGACAGGACCACCGGGGAGCTGTTTTTT
TRBV9	TRBJ2-7	NA	NA	CASSFGGAQNYEQYF	TGTGCCAGCAGCTTCGGAGGGGCTCAAAACTACGAGCAGTACTTC
TRBV18	TRBJ2-5	NA	NA	CASSPLGVQETQYF	TGTGCCAGCTCACCACTCGGAGTTCAAGAGACCCAGTACTTC
TRBV15	TRBJ2-7	NA	NA	CATSREGNSYEQYF	TGTGCCACCAGCAGAGAAGGGAACTCCTACGAGCAGTACTTC
TRBV28	TRBJ1-1	NA	NA	CASGTNTEAFF	TGTGCCAGCGGAACGAACACTGAAGCTTTCTTT
TRBV5-1	TRBJ1-1	NA	NA	CASSLDGAVRGAEAFF	TGCGCCAGCAGCTTGGATGGGGCGGTGAGGGGGGCTGAAGCTTTCTTT
TRBV6-5	TRBJ2-7	TRBD1	NA	CASLDRGSYEQYF	TGTGCCAGTCTGGACAGGGGGTCCTACGAGCAGTACTTC